This record covers a single T cell receptor (beta chain). No antigen is known for it. The data are from a study of T cells in Graves' hyperthyroidism and ophthalmopathy. Study-level points and caveats: Blood samples included most of the expanded thyroid clonotypes exceeding 0.001.

Exclusion criteria comprised uncontrolled infection, other autoimmune disease, pregnancy or lactation. Amplified TCR beta CDR3 regions came from RNA transcripts. The HTBI primer set served for first-round RT-PCR of the TCR CDR3. TCRdb re-called the multiplex PCR reads with MiXCR, one entry per CDR3 protein. This sample has about 52,000 distinct CDR3 sequences, with over 40% found just once. Germline CDR1 SGDLS, CDR2 YYNGEE. CDR3 size: 13 residues. Trimming removed 4 bases at V and 8 bases at J, with 13 bases between. The clonotype was recovered from a woman in her 50s with Graves' ophthalmopathy. The source material was blood. V gene TRBV9 combines with J gene TRBJ2-1, with TRBD2 as a possible D gene (7 bases). CDR3 bases: TGTGCCAGCAGCTTAGGGGGGGGAGATGAGCAGTTCTTC. This gives the protein CASSLGGGDEQFF.